The 10 T cell receptor beta chains below were found in one sample sequenced in a study of shared clonotypes between healthy human individuals. CD45RO-negative CD8 cells positively selected for CCR7 made up the naive population, which excluded terminally differentiated effector memory CD45RA+ cells. Here immunoSEQ multiplex PCR was the method, and the copy in TCRdb shows in-frame clones only, minus some. The table lists about 2 million clones, less than 95% of them singletons. The source material was naive CD8+ T cells sorted from blood. Source of these receptors: a man aged 18 to 29 in good health.

The genes are TRBV9 and TRBJ2-2; D remains ambiguous. The CDR3 runs 14 residues. The germline V gene encodes CDR1 SGDLS and CDR2 YYNGEE. The ends were cut back, 3 bases at V and 4 bases at J, with 10 bases in the middle. The CDR3 DNA sequence: TGTGCCAGCAGCGAGCTTCGAGCCACCGGGGAGCTGTTTTTT. Protein product: CASSELRATGELFF.

The gene calls are TRBV15 and TRBJ1-4; 11 positions match TRBD1. The germline CDR1 and CDR2 sequences are LNHNV and YYDKDF (reference sequence). CDR3 size: 19 residues. The V segment lost 0 bases and the J segment 7 bases; nucleotides outside the gene matches: 13. This CDR3 reads CATSRDGGGVGQGGEKLFF. The CDR3 DNA reads TGTGCCACCAGCAGAGATGGTGGTGGCGTGGGACAGGGGGGTGAAAAACTGTTTTTT.

On this clone: At the DNA level, this CDR3 is encoded by other sequences in the same sample as well. This chain connects TRBV7-2 to TRBJ2-7; D call uncertain. The CDR3 extends over 13 amino acids. CDR1 and CDR2 (germline): SGHTA, FQGNSA. V was trimmed by 1 base and J by 2 bases, leaving 6 bases between them. The CDR3 sequence: CASSLGSTYEQYF. Written as DNA, the CDR3 is TGTGCCAGCAGCTTAGGCTCTACCTACGAGCAGTACTTC.

The rearrangement links TRBV4-1 to TRBJ1-6; D call uncertain. From germline, CDR1 is MGHRA and CDR2 YSYEKL. CDR3 size: 15 residues. V lost 0 bases to trimming and J lost 8 bases, with 11 bases between them. DNA for the CDR3: TGCGCCAGCAGCCAAGATAAGGTCGGGGATTCACCCCTCCACTTT. Protein: CASSQDKVGDSPLHF.

The rearrangement joins TRBV19 to TRBJ1-5; no clear D gene. The CDR3 length is 15 residues. CDR1 is LNHDA and CDR2 is SQIVND in the germline V gene (reference sequence). Trimming took 4 bases from V and 1 from J, leaving 11 bases between them. CDR3 amino acids: CASSRRSLSNQPQHF. The DNA for the CDR3 is TGTGCCAGTAGTAGGCGGAGTTTGAGCAATCAGCCCCAGCATTTT.

This clone occurred once. This rearrangement joins TRBV4-3 to TRBJ2-2, with D hard to call. Trimming stripped 0 bases from V and 5 bases from J, with 7 bases between. Germline values: CDR1 LGHNA, CDR2 YSLEER. CDR3 length: 14 residues. CDR3 residues: CASSQDSKTGELFF. CDR3 DNA sequence: TGCGCCAGCAGCCAAGATAGCAAGACCGGGGAGCTGTTTTTT.

As for this clone: Other nucleotide sequences in the sample specify the same CDR3. The CDR3, as DNA: TGTGCCAGTAGTATATCTGCAGGAAACACCATATATTTT. As protein: CASSISAGNTIYF. The chain couples TRBV19 to TRBJ1-3; D is uncertain. CDR1 and CDR2 from the germline V gene are LNHDA and SQIVND (reference sequence). The CDR3 covers 13 residues. V was clipped by 2 bases and J by 4 bases, with 6 bases between them.

J is TRBJ1-4 and V is TRBV7-9; TRBD1 aligns across 7 bases. The CDR3 spans 17 residues. V lost 6 bases, J lost 0 bases, and 10 bases stayed unmatched. Germline CDR1 reads SEHNR; CDR2 reads FQNEAQ (reference sequence). The CDR3 reads CASRSTGARSTNEKLFF. The CDR3 bases are TGTGCCAGCAGAAGCACAGGGGCCCGTTCAACTAATGAAAAACTGTTTTTT.

This chain connects TRBV5-1 to TRBJ2-7, with D perhaps matching TRBD1 (8 bases). Germline V CDR1 and CDR2: SGHRS, YFSETQ. Trimming pared 6 bases from V and 1 base from J, leaving 26 bases between. The CDR3 is made up of 18 amino acids. The CDR3 nucleotides are TGCGCCAGCAACACAGGGGGGGCGCCCGGGCCTTTTTCCTACGAGCAGTACTTC. Translated: CASNTGGAPGPFSYEQYF.

V gene TRBV4-1 combines with J gene TRBJ2-7; no definite D call. Germline V gene data show CDR1 as MGHRA and CDR2 as YSYEKL. The length of the CDR3 is 15 residues. The V end was cut by 0 bases, the J end by 3 bases, with 12 bases between. In DNA form, the CDR3 reads TGCGCCAGCAGCCAAGATCCGAGCGTGATCTACGAGCAGTACTTC. It translates to CASSQDPSVIYEQYF.